These 24 T cell receptor beta chains came from one sample sequenced in a study of T cell responses to AZD1222 COVID-19 vaccine (dated by TCRdb to the early 2020s). Libraries were made using the immunoSEQ multiplex PCR assay. Sourced from immuneACCESS, this table was stored by TCRdb with only in-frame sequences that have V and J called. A share of the clones is absent; for the studies checked, an unresolved V gene accounts for under half, and the remainder has no known explanation. The sample records 100,000 to 150,000 clones, 90% of which are singletons. Of the sample, roughly 7.2% falls within the top ten clones. The sample's time point label, decoded: baseline before first vaccination. The source was peripheral blood, collected on day 0 of AZD1222 vaccination. Every receptor here comes from an adult in good health.

The chain employs TRBV15 and TRBJ2-6; D perhaps matches TRBD1 (6 bases). The CDR3 is made up of 19 amino acids. The germline V gene has CDR1 LNHNV and CDR2 YYDKDF (reference sequence). The ends were cut back, 0 bases at V and 2 bases at J, with 17 bases in the middle. The CDR3 DNA sequence: TGTGCCACCAGCAGAGATTTCGTGGTGGGGGCGGCTGGGGCCAACGTCCTGACTTTC. Its translation: CATSRDFVVGAAGANVLTF.

The rearrangement uses TRBV4-1 and TRBJ2-7; 8 nucleotides line up with TRBD2. V trimming: 8 bases; J trimming: 2 bases; junction bases outside the gene matches: 17. CDR1 is MGHRA and CDR2 is YSYEKL in the germline V gene. The CDR3 runs to 17 residues. DNA of the CDR3: TGCGCCAGCTCCGCCGTGGGCGGGGGGCCTTCGGCCTACGAGCAGTACTTC. Encoded protein: CASSAVGGGPSAYEQYF.

The V call is TRBV27, the J call TRBJ1-4; no clear D. The V end lost 3 bases, the J end lost 4 bases, and 15 bases lay between the germline ends. Germline assignment: CDR1 MNHEY and CDR2 SMNVEV (reference sequence). This CDR3 comprises 16 residues. DNA for the CDR3: TGTGCCAGCAGTTTGGCCCCTCCAGGCTATAATGAAAAACTGTTTTTT. Amino acids: CASSLAPPGYNEKLFF.

CDR3 in amino acids: CASSKIDRNQPQHF. DNA for the CDR3: TGTGCCAGCAGTAAAATCGACAGAAATCAGCCCCAGCATTTT. The chain combines TRBV28 with TRBJ1-5; D is perhaps TRBD1 (5 bases). Germline V CDR1 and CDR2: MDHEN, SYDVKM. V lost 5 bases and J lost 4, with 12 bases in between. This CDR3 has 14 residues.

The rearrangement joins TRBV18 to TRBJ1-6, with 11 bases that match TRBD1. Germline CDR1 and CDR2: KGHSH and LQKENI. The CDR3 length is 20 residues. Germline trimming cut 1 base from V and 2 bases from J; bases unmatched to any gene: 10. CDR3 sequence reads: CASSPLGQGGTSAYNSPLHF. The CDR3 DNA is TGTGCCAGCTCACCACTGGGACAGGGGGGGACCTCTGCCTATAATTCACCCCTCCACTTT.

This rearrangement joins TRBV7-8 to TRBJ1-3, with D perhaps matching TRBD1 (5 bases). The germline CDR1 and CDR2 sequences are SGHVS and FQNEAQ. V was shortened by 5 bases and J by 0 bases, with 14 bases between the two germline ends. The CDR3 is made up of 16 amino acids. The DNA for the CDR3 is TGTGCCAGCAGCCTTCGAGCTGGGGGCTCTGGAAACACCATATATTTT. It codes for CASSLRAGGSGNTIYF.

The chain carries TRBV7-8 and TRBJ1-1; D is uncertain. Germline V gene lookup returns CDR1 SGHVS and CDR2 FQNEAQ. Between the trimmed V and J ends, which lost 1 base and 3 bases, there was a span of 15 bases. The length of the CDR3 is 16 residues. CDR3 sequence reads: CASSLDEAKTDTEAFF. The CDR3 DNA follows: TGTGCCAGCAGCTTAGATGAGGCTAAAACGGACACTGAAGCTTTCTTT.

The chain employs TRBV10-3 and TRBJ2-5; D may correspond to TRBD1 or TRBD2 (5 bases each). V was clipped by 11 bases and J by 2 bases, with 18 bases between them. The CDR3 covers 14 residues. Germline V gives CDR1 ENHRY, CDR2 SYGVKD. CDR3 loop: CASKAGTAQETQYF. The CDR3 bases are TGTGCCTCTAAAGCCGGGACGGCTCAAGAGACCCAGTACTTC.

This clone came up once. V is TRBV27 and J is TRBJ1-2; 7 bases agree with TRBD1. The CDR3 sequence is 15 residues long. V gave up 4 bases and J gave up 2 bases; unmatched junction bases: 7. The germline gives CDR1 MNHEY, CDR2 SMNVEV (reference sequence). CDR3 residues: CASSSTGIGNYGYTF. The CDR3 DNA reads as TGTGCCAGCAGTTCGACAGGGATTGGAAACTATGGCTACACCTTC.

This CDR3 reads CASSLAPGQGPYEQYF. In nucleotides, the CDR3 is TGTGCCAGCAGTTTAGCCCCGGGACAGGGACCCTACGAGCAGTACTTC. The chain has TRBV27 and TRBJ2-7, with 9 nucleotides matching TRBD1. Germline assignment: CDR1 MNHEY and CDR2 SMNVEV (reference sequence). This CDR3 comprises 16 residues. V shed 2 bases and J 2 bases; nucleotides not matched to a gene: 7.

This clone was detected only once. The gene calls are TRBV5-8 and TRBJ1-2; the match to TRBD1 covers 7 bases. Per germline, CDR1 SGHTS and CDR2 YDEGEE. V was pared by 4 bases and J by 3 bases, with 3 bases of the junction left unmatched. The CDR3 runs 13 residues. The CDR3 DNA reads as TGTGCCAGCAGCATAGGGGGCGACTATGGCTACACCTTC. It encodes CASSIGGDYGYTF.

Only one count was recorded for this clone. The V call is TRBV5-5, the J call TRBJ1-2; 8 nucleotides agree with TRBD1. The CDR3 consists of 13 residues. The germline gives CDR1 SGHKS, CDR2 YYEKEE (reference sequence). Losses at the gene ends were 0 bases for V and 6 bases for J; bases not matched to a gene: 1. Written as DNA, the CDR3 is TGTGCCAGCAGCTTGGCACAGGGGGATGGCTACACCTTC. Amino acids: CASSLAQGDGYTF.

The chain combines TRBV7-2 with TRBJ1-6; perhaps TRBD1 as D (5 bases). CDR1 and CDR2 from the germline V gene are SGHTA and FQGNSA. The CDR3 is 15 amino acids. Trimming left V 6 bases short and J 8 bases short, with 17 bases between. In DNA, the CDR3 is TGTGCCAGCAGGCACCGGGACCGAGAATATTCACCCCTCCACTTT. It codes for CASRHRDREYSPLHF.

The V call is TRBV5-1, the J call TRBJ2-7, with 9 positions matching TRBD1. CDR3 length: 15 amino acids. Germline V gives CDR1 SGHRS, CDR2 YFSETQ. J was trimmed by 3 bases and V by 3 bases; bases with no gene match: 7. CDR3 in DNA: TGCGCCAGCAGCTGGGGACAGGGAGCATACTACGAGCAGTACTTC. Its translation: CASSWGQGAYYEQYF.

The genes are TRBV7-8 and TRBJ2-1; possibly TRBD1 or TRBD2 for D (5 bases each). The CDR3 is 15 residues long. Germline V gene data show CDR1 as SGHVS and CDR2 as FQNEAQ. The V gene lost 5 bases and the J gene lost 8 bases, with 19 bases spanning the gap. The CDR3 coding sequence is TGTGCCAGCAGCCTACCGGGACCCCCTACCCATGAGCAGTTCTTC. Protein product: CASSLPGPPTHEQFF.

The chain employs TRBV19 and TRBJ1-1; D uncertain. Per germline, CDR1 LNHDA and CDR2 SQIVND (reference sequence). The CDR3 spans 15 residues. The V end was cut by 1 base, the J end by 4 bases, with 13 bases between. The CDR3 spells CASSIGLGIGTEAFF. The CDR3 coding sequence is TGTGCCAGTAGTATAGGCCTGGGGATTGGCACTGAAGCTTTCTTT.

The rearrangement joins TRBV30 to TRBJ1-6, with 9 nucleotides matching TRBD1. V was clipped by 3 bases and J by 10 bases; unmatched bases: 10. The CDR3 spans 15 residues. Germline values: CDR1 GTSNPN, CDR2 SVGIG (reference sequence). DNA for the CDR3: TGTGCCTGGAGCCCCGGCACAGGGGGCTGGTCACCCCTCCACTTT. As protein: CAWSPGTGGWSPLHF.

This chain joins TRBV7-2 and TRBJ1-6, with D perhaps TRBD1 (5 bases). Trimming shortened V by 5 bases and J by 1 base, and 6 bases separated the two germline ends. In germline, CDR1 is SGHTA, CDR2 FQGNSA. This CDR3 comprises 14 residues. This CDR3 reads CASSGGSYNSPLHF. The DNA of the CDR3 is TGTGCCAGCAGCGGGGGATCCTATAATTCACCCCTCCACTTT.

The genes are TRBV28 and TRBJ1-2, with no clear D. This CDR3 has 15 amino acids. Germline CDR1 reads MDHEN; CDR2 reads SYDVKM. V gave up 6 bases and J gave up 4 bases, with 18 bases separating them. In nucleotides, the CDR3 is TGTGCCAGCAGAGACCGAATTAAAGCTACCTATGGCTACACCTTC. Protein product: CASRDRIKATYGYTF.

This clone appeared a few times. This sequence joins TRBV4-2 and TRBJ1-6; D unclear. The CDR3 has 18 amino acids. Germline V lookup: CDR1 LGHNA, CDR2 YNFKEQ. Trimming shortened V by 3 bases and J by 9 bases, and 24 bases separated the two germline ends. The CDR3 bases are TGTGCCAGCAGCCATCCCCCGAAGCCAACTCAAGTTGGTTCACCCCTCCACTTT. This sequence encodes CASSHPPKPTQVGSPLHF.

This chain links TRBV19 with TRBJ1-2; D uncertain. Germline-derived CDR1 and CDR2 are LNHDA and SQIVND (reference sequence). The CDR3 totals 16 residues. Trimming removed 6 bases from V and 8 bases from J, with 25 bases in between. The CDR3 nucleotides are TGTGCCAGTAGCATTCAGCCGGGGATAATAGTGGGCGGCTACACCTTC. This translates into CASSIQPGIIVGGYTF.

V gene TRBV12-3 or TRBV12-4 combines with J gene TRBJ2-3; D unresolved. This CDR3 comprises 12 residues. With 1 base removed from V and 8 bases from J, the gap between germline ends came to 7 bases. The CDR3 sequence: CASSLVTVTQYF. CDR3 bases: TGTGCCAGCAGTTTAGTCACGGTTACGCAGTATTTT.

J is TRBJ1-2 and V is TRBV18, with D tentatively TRBD1 (5 bases). Germline CDR1 KGHSH, CDR2 LQKENI. V lost 3 bases to trimming and J lost 0 bases, with 14 bases between them. This CDR3 is 16 amino acids long. The CDR3 bases are TGTGCCAGCTCACCTCCCGGGACGGGGGCTAACTATGGCTACACCTTC. This codes for CASSPPGTGANYGYTF.

The rearrangement uses TRBV2 and TRBJ1-1; weak D call: TRBD1 (5 bases). Deletions cut 6 bases from V and 11 bases from J, with 13 bases between. This CDR3 has 11 amino acids. CDR1 is SNHLY, CDR2 FYNNEI, per germline. This chain's CDR3 is CASSRGPVAFF. The DNA of the CDR3 is TGTGCCAGCAGCCGGGGCCCGGTGGCTTTCTTT.